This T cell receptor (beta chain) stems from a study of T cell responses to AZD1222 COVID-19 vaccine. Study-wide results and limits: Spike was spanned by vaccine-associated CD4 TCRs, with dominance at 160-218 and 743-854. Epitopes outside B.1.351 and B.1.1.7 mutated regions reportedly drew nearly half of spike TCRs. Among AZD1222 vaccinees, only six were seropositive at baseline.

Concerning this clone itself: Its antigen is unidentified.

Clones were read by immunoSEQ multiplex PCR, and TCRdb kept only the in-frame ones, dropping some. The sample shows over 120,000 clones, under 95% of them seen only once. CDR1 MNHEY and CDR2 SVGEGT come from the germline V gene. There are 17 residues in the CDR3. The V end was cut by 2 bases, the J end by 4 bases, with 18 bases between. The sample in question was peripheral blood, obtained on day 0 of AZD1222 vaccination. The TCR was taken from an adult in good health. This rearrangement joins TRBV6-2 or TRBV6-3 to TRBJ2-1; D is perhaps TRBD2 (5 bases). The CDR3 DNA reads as TGTGCCAGCAGTTACGGAGGAGCCTCTGTTCTTTACAATGAGCAGTTCTTC. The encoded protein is CASSYGGASVLYNEQFF.